One T cell receptor (beta chain) is described in this entry. Its antigen is unidentified. Germline-derived CDR1 and CDR2 are SQVTM and ANQGSEA. This CDR3 is 15 amino acids long. V was cut by 1 base and J by 0 bases, with 11 bases left in between. The data belong to a study of T-cell memory formation after mild COVID-19. Background on the study: The TCR clusters were mostly specific to one donor. Study findings and constraints: In pre-infection memory, a portion of responding clones appeared, which suggested that cross-reactive memory joined.

5'RACE with constant-segment primers built TCRalpha and TCRbeta cDNA libraries with UMIs. TCRdb itself ran the 5' RACE reads through MiXCR, one entry per CDR3 protein. The repertoire holds some 88,000 distinct CDR3 sequences, with roughly 25% as singletons. The chain links TRBV29-1 to TRBJ2-3; TRBD1 is a possible D gene (5 bases). Specimen: PBMCs or a T cell subset sorted from them (not recorded which). The sequence derives from a man between 18 and 29 years old who had mild COVID-19 (a few samples of this study predate the infection). Cell type and time point are not known. CDR3 DNA sequence: TGCAGCGTTGAAGGGACACCTCAGAGCACAGATACGCAGTATTTT. This encodes CSVEGTPQSTDTQYF.